This TCR beta chain was profiled in a study of beta chain features in type 1 diabetes. The isolated RNA, all of it, was reverse transcribed, so expressed TCRB transcripts were what got sequenced. Naive, central memory and regulatory T cell samples produced a mean of about 3.5 million reads. Generated by immunoSEQ multiplex PCR, the TCRdb table keeps only in-frame clones and is missing some. Here the sample spans hundreds of thousands of clones, roughly 13% being singletons. Trimming took 0 bases from V and 2 from J, leaving 14 bases between them. Germline V lookup: CDR1 GTSNPN, CDR2 SVGIG (reference sequence). The CDR3 length is 16 residues. General study points: A definitive answer on HLA type influencing TCRB rearrangement was not reached here. PCR might preferentially amplify shorter templates, equally in patients and controls.

Remarks on this clone: As yet, its antigen is unknown.

This receptor was identified in a man between 18 and 35 years old in good health. The sample consisted of naive CD4+ T cells from blood. V and J are TRBV30 and TRBJ1-5; possible D gene TRBD1, 5 bases. The CDR3 DNA follows: TGTGCCTGGAGTGTACGGTGGGGGGTCGGCAATCAGCCCCAGCATTTT. Its translation: CAWSVRWGVGNQPQHF. The variable domain in full, with the rest retrieved from reference TRBV30 and TRBJ1-5, is SQTIHQWPATLVQPVGSPLSLECTVEGTSNPNLYWYRQAAGRGLQLLFYSVGIGQISSEVPQNLSASRPQDRQFILSSKKLLLSDSGFYLCAWSVRWGVGNQPQHFGDGTRLSIL.